What follows are 5 T cell receptor beta chains derived from one specimen sequenced in a study of regulatory T cells in long-lasting Graves disease. The time point here: newly diagnosed GD, antithyroid drugs for less than 3 months. RNA isolated from PBMCs was used to make the TCR library. For TCR beta, libraries came from iRepertoire HTBI primers and Arm-PCR of CDR3 regions. Via MiXCR, TCRdb re-called the multiplex PCR reads, giving one row per CDR3 protein. The repertoire includes around 500,000 distinct CDR3 sequences, roughly 14% of them detected once, and roughly 9.7% sits in the top ten. Another study also made use of these data, one on T cells in Graves' hyperthyroidism and ophthalmopathy.

This sample comprised peripheral blood mononuclear cells (PBMCs), obtained at new diagnosis, from a patient treated with antithyroid drugs. Receptors originate from a young man with Graves disease.

J is TRBJ1-1 and V is TRBV20-1; a weak D match, TRBD1 (5 bases). Germline V lookup: CDR1 DFQATT, CDR2 SNEGSKA (reference sequence). V lost 4 bases, J lost 0 bases, and 24 bases lay in between. This CDR3 is built from 18 residues. The CDR3 spells CSAIVTKWLGRVNTEAFF. The DNA of the CDR3 is TGCAGTGCTATAGTGACTAAATGGTTGGGACGGGTGAACACTGAAGCTTTCTTT.

This clonotype was counted only a few times. A much larger clone differs by one base, so this may be a read error. The chain links TRBV28 to TRBJ2-7; D is tentatively TRBD1 or TRBD2 (5 bases each). The CDR3 extends over 13 amino acids. CDR1 is MDHEN, CDR2 SYDVKM, per germline. Trimming took off 8 bases at V and 3 bases at J, with 14 bases between the two ends. The CDR3 loop reads CASRRGEIYEQYF. DNA for the CDR3: TGTGCCAGCCGAAGAGGGGAGATCTACGAGCAGTACTTC.

The CDR3 region is CSARGGGRRVGNTGELFF. The CDR3 coding sequence is TGCAGTGCTAGGGGGGGGGGGAGGAGGGTTGGGAACACCGGGGAGCTGTTTTTT. The rearrangement joins TRBV20-1 to TRBJ2-2, with 7 bases fitting TRBD2. The CDR3 is 18 residues long. J lost 1 base, V lost 3 bases, and 14 bases had no gene match. Germline V lookup: CDR1 DFQATT, CDR2 SNEGSKA (reference sequence).

This clonotype was seen ten or more times. V usage is TRBV18 and J usage is TRBJ1-2; TRBD1 aligns across 8 bases. Germline CDR1 reads KGHSH; CDR2 reads LQKENI. The CDR3 runs 16 residues. With V trimmed by 2 bases and J by 2 bases, 7 bases remained unmatched. The chain's CDR3 is CASSPSTGAQNYGYTF. CDR3 nucleotides: TGTGCCAGCTCACCATCGACAGGGGCCCAGAACTATGGCTACACCTTC.

This clonotype is deemed medium-sized. The chain combines TRBV29-1 with TRBJ2-2; 7 nucleotides match TRBD1. The germline V gene has CDR1 SQVTM and CDR2 ANQGSEA. This CDR3 is built from 15 residues. For the CDR3, the DNA is TGCAGTGCCCCGAGTCAGGGGGCGAACACCGGGGAGCTGTTTTTT. This codes for CSAPSQGANTGELFF.